This record looks at one T cell receptor (beta chain) sequence and its context. V was trimmed by 5 bases and J by 6 bases, leaving 13 bases between them. The CDR3 is made up of 13 amino acids. This sample stems from a study of HIV-infected patients and healthy controls. MiXCR, run by TCRdb on the 5' RACE reads, gives a single entry per CDR3 protein. The data hold some 67,000 distinct CDR3 sequences, with roughly a sixth observed a single time. The material sequenced was CD4+ T cells from blood. This clonotype originated in a human donor in good health. The chain is built from TRBV12-3 or TRBV12-4 and TRBJ1-2, with D tentatively TRBD1 (5 bases). The CDR3, as DNA: TGTGCCAGCAGTCCCTGGGGCGGAAATGGCTACACCTTC. As protein: CASSPWGGNGYTF.